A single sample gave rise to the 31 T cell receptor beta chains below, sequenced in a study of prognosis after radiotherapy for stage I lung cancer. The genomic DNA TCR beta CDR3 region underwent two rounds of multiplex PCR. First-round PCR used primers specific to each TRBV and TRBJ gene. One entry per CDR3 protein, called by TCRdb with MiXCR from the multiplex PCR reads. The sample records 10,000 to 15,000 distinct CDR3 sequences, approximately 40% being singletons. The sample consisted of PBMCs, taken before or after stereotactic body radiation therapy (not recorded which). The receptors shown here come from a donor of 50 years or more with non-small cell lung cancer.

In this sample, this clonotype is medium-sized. The CDR3: CASSLSSVAGELFF. In DNA form, the CDR3 reads TGCGCCAGCAGCTTGAGCTCAGTGGCCGGGGAGCTGTTTTTT. This sequence joins TRBV5-1 and TRBJ2-2; D unclear. There are 14 residues in the CDR3. The V end lost 1 base, the J end lost 6 bases, and 10 bases lay between the germline ends. Germline V gene data show CDR1 as SGHRS and CDR2 as YFSETQ.

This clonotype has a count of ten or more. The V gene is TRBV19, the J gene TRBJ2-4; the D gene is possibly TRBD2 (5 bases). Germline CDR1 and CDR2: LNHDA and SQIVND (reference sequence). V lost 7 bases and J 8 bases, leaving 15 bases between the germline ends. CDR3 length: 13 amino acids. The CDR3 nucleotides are TGTGCCAGTAATTCCGGGGTTTGGGACATTCAGTACTTC. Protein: CASNSGVWDIQYF.

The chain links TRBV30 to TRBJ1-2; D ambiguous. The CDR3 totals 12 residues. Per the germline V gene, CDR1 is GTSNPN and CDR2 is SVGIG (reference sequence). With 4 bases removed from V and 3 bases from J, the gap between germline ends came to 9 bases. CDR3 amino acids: CAWTGVDYGYTF. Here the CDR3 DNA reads TGTGCCTGGACTGGGGTTGACTATGGCTACACCTTC.

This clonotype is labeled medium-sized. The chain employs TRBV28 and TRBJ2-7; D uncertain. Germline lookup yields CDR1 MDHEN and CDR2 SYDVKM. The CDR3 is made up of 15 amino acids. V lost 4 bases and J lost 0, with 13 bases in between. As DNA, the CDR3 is TGTGCCAGCAGTTCCACGAGCACCCGCTCCTACGAGCAGTACTTC. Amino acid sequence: CASSSTSTRSYEQYF.

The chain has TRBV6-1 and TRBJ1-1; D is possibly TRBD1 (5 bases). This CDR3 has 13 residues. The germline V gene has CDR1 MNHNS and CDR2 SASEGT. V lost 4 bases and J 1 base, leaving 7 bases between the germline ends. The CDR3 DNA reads TGTGCCAGCAGTGCCGGACAGAACACTGAAGCTTTCTTT. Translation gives CASSAGQNTEAFF.

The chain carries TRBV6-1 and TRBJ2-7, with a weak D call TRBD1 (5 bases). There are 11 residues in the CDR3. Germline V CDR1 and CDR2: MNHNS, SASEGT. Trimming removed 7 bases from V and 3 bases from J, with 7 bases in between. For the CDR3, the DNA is TGTGCCAGCAAGGGGAACTACGAGCAGTACTTC. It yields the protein CASKGNYEQYF.

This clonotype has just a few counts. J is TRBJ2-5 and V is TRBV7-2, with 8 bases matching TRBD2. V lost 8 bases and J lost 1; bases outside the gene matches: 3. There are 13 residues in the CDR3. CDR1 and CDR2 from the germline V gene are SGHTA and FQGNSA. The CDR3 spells CASGGGFQETQYF. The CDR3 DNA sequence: TGTGCCAGCGGCGGGGGGTTCCAAGAGACCCAGTACTTC. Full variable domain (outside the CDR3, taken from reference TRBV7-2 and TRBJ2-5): GAGVSQSPSNKVTEKGKDVELRCDPISGHTALYWYRQSLGQGLEFLIYFQGNSAPDKSGLPSDRFSAERTGGSVSTLTIQRTQQEDSAVYLCASGGGFQETQYFGPGTRLLVL.

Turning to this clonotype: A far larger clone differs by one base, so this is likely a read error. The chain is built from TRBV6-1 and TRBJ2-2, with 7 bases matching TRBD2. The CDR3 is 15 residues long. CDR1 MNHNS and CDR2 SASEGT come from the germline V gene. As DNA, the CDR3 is TGTGCCAGCAGTGTCGGGGGGTTGGACACCTGGGAGCTGTTTTTT. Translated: CASSVGGLDTWELFF.

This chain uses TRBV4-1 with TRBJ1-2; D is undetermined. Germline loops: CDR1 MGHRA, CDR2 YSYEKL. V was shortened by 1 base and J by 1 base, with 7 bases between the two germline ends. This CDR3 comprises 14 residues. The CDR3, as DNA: TGCGCCAGCAGCCAAGTACAAGTTAACTATGGCTACACCTTC. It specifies CASSQVQVNYGYTF.

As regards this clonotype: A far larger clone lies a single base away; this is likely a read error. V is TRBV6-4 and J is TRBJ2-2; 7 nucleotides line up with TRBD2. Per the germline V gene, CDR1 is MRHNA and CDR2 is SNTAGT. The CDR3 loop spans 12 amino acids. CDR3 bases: TGTGCCGGGCGGGAGTTAACCGGGGAGCTGTCTTTT. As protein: CAGRELTGELSF.

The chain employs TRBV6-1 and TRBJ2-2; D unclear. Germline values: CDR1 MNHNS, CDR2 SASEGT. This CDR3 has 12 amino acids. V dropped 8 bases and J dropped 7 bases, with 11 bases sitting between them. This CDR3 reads CASWMVGGELFF. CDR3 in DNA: TGTGCCAGCTGGATGGTTGGCGGGGAGCTGTTTTTT.

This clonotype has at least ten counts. The DNA for the CDR3 is TGTGCCAGCAGCCAAGCCATCTCCATTCAGTACTTC. Translation: CASSQAISIQYF. The chain joins TRBV3-1 to TRBJ2-4, with D uncertain. V lost 1 base and J 9 bases, leaving 7 bases between the germline ends. This CDR3 contains 12 residues. Per germline, CDR1 LGHDT and CDR2 YNNKEL (reference sequence).

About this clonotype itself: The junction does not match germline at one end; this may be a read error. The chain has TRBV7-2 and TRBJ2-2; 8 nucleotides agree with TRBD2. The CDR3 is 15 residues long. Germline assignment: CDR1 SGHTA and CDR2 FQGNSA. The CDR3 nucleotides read TGTGACAGCAGCTTAGAACTAGCGGTCAACGGGGAGCTGTTTTTT. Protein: CDSSLELAVNGELFF.

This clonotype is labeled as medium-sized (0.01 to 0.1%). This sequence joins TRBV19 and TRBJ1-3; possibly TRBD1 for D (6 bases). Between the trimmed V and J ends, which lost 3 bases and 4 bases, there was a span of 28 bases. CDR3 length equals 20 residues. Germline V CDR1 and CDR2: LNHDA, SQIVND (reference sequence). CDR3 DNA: TGTGCCAGTAGTATCTCTCGGACAGAAAAAATAACTGTTGACGGAAACACCATATATTTT. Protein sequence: CASSISRTEKITVDGNTIYF.

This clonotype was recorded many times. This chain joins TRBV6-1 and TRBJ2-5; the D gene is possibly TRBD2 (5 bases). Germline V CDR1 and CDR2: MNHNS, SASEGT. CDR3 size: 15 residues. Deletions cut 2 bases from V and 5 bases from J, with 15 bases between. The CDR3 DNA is TGTGCCAGCAGTGAAAGCTCGAGGGCTATGGAGACCCAGTACTTC. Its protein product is CASSESSRAMETQYF.

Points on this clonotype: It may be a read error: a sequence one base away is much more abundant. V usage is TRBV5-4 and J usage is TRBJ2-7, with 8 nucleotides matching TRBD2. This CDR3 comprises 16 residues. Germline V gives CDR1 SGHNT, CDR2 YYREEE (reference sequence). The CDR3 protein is CASTGGAGTHSYEHYF. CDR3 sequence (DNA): TGTGCCAGCACCGGGGGGGCAGGGACCCACTCCTACGAGCATTACTTC.

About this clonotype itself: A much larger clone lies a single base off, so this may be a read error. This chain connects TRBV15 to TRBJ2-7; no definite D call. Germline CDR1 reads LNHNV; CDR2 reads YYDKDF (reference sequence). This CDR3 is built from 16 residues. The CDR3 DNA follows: TGTGCCACCAGCAGAGATCGCGTGTTGGCCCCCTACGATCAGTACTTC. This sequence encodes CATSRDRVLAPYDQYF.

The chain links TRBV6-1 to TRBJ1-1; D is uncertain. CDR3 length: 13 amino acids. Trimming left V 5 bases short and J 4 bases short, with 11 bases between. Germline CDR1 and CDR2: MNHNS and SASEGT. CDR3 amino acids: CASSLRVRTEAFF. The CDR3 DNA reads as TGTGCCAGCAGTCTTAGGGTACGCACTGAAGCTTTCTTT.

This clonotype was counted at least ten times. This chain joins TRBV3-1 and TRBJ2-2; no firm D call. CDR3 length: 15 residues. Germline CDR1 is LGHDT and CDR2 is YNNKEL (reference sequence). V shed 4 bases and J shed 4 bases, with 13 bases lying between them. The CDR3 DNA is TGTGCCAGCAGCCCGACCCTACTTGTCACCGGGGAGCTGTTTTTT. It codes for CASSPTLLVTGELFF.

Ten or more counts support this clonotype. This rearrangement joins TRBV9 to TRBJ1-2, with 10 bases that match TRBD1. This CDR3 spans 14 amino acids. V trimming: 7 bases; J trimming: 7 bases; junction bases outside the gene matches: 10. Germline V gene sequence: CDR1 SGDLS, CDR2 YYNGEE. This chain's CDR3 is CASARDRGRSGYTF. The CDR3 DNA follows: TGTGCCAGCGCTAGGGACAGGGGACGTAGTGGCTACACCTTC.

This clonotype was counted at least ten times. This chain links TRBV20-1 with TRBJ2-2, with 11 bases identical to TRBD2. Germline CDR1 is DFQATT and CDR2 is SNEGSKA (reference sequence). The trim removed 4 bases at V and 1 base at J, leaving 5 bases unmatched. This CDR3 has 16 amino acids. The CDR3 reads CSATIAGGMNTGELFF. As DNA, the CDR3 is TGCAGTGCTACAATAGCGGGAGGGATGAACACCGGGGAGCTGTTTTTT.

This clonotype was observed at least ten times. The CDR3 DNA sequence: TGTGCCAGCAGTTATATTAATCGCAATCAGCCCCAGCATTTT. Its protein is CASSYINRNQPQHF. The gene calls are TRBV6-2 or TRBV6-3 and TRBJ1-5; D call uncertain. The germline V and J ends were trimmed by 3 bases and 2 bases, with 8 bases remaining between them. The CDR3 totals 14 residues. Germline V lookup: CDR1 MNHEY, CDR2 SVGEGT.

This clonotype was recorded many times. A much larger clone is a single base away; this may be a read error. The DNA of the CDR3 is TGTGCCAGCATCTCAGACAGGGGCCTTACGAAGCGGTACTTC. It encodes CASISDRGLTKRYF. The gene calls are TRBV28 and TRBJ2-7; TRBD1 matches at 8 bases. The CDR3 has 14 residues. V trimming: 7 bases; J trimming: 12 bases; junction bases outside the gene matches: 17. Per germline, CDR1 MDHEN and CDR2 SYDVKM.

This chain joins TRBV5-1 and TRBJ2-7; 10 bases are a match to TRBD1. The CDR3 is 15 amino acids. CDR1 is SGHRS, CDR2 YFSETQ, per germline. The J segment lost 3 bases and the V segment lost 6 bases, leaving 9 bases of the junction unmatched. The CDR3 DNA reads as TGCGCCAGCATCTCGGGACGGACAGGGGGCTACGAGCAGTACTTC. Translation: CASISGRTGGYEQYF. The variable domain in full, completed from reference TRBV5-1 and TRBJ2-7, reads KAGVTQTPRYLIKTRGQQVTLSCSPISGHRSVSWYQQTPGQGLQFLFEYFSETQRNKGNFPGRFSGRQFSNSRSEMNVSTLELGDSALYLCASISGRTGGYEQYFGPGTRLTVT.

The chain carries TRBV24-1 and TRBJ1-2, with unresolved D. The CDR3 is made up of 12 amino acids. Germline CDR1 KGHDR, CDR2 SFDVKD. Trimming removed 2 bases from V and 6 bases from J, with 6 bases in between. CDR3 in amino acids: CATSDYLHGYTF. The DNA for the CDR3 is TGTGCCACCAGTGATTACCTCCATGGCTACACCTTC.

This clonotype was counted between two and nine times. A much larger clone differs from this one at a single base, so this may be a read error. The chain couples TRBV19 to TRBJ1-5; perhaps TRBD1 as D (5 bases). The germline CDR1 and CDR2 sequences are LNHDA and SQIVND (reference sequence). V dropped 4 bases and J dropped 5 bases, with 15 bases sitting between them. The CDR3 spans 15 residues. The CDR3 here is CASSTDPGVYQPQHF. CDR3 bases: TGTGCCAGTAGTACAGATCCGGGGGTTTATCAGCCCCAGCATTTT.

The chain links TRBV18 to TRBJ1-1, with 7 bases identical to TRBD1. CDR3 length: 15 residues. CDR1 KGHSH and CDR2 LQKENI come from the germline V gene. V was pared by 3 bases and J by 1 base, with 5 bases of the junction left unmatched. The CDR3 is CASSPYRGENTEAFF. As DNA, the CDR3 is TGTGCCAGCTCACCGTACAGGGGTGAGAACACTGAAGCTTTCTTT.

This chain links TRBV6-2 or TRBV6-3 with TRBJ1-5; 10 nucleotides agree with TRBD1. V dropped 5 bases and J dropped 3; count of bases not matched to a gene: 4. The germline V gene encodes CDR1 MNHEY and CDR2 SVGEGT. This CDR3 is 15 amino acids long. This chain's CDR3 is CASSETGGSNQPQHF. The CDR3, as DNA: TGTGCCAGCAGTGAGACAGGGGGCTCCAATCAGCCCCAGCATTTT.

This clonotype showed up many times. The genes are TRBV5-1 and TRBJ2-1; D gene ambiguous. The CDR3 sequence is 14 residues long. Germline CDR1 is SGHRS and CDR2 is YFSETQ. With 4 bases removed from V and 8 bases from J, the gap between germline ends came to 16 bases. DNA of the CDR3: TGCGCCAGCAGCCGAGGAACGGGCGGCCATGAGCAGTTCTTC. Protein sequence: CASSRGTGGHEQFF.

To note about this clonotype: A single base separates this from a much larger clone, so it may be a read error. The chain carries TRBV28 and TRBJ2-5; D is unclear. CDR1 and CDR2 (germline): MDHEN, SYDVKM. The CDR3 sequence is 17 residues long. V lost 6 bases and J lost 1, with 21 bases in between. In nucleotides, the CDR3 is TGTGCCAGCAGCCAGAGACGGAAAGGGTTTTCCCAAGAGACCCAGTACTTC. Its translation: CASSQRRKGFSQETQYF.

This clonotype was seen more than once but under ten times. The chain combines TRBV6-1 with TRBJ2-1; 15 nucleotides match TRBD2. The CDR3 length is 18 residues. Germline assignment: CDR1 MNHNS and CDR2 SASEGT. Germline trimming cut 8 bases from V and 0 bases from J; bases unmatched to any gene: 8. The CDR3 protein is CASVGGLAGGPSYNEQFF. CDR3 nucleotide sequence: TGTGCCAGCGTTGGGGGACTAGCGGGAGGCCCCTCCTACAATGAGCAGTTCTTC.